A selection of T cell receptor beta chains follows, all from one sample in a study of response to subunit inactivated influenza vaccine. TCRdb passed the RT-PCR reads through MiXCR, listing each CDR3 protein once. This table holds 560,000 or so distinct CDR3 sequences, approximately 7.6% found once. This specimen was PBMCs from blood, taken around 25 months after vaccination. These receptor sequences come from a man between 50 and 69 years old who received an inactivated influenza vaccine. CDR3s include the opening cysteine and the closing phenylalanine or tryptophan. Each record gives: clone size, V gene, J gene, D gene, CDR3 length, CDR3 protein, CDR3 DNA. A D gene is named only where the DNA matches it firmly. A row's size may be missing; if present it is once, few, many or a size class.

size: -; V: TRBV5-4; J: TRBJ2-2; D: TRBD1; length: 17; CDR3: CASSLIGGQGATGELFF; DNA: TGTGCCAGCAGCCTAATTGGGGGACAGGGGGCAACCGGGGAGCTGTTTTTT
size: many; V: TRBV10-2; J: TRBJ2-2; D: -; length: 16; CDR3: CASSHAGPPGTGELFF; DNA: TGCGCCAGCAGCCACGCAGGGCCCCCTGGCACCGGGGAGCTGTTTTTT
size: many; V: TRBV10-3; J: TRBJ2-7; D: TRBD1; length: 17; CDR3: CAISDPGTGSSSYEQYF; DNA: TGTGCCATCAGTGATCCAGGGACAGGAAGTAGCTCCTACGAGCAGTACTTC
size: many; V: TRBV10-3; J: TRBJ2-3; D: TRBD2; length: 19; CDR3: CAISESRGFHAGGTDTQYF; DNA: TGTGCCATCAGTGAGTCGAGAGGGTTTCACGCGGGAGGCACAGATACGCAGTATTTT
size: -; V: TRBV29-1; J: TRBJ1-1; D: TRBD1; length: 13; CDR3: CSVAGQGYTEAFF; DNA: TGCAGCGTAGCCGGACAGGGGTACACTGAAGCTTTCTTT
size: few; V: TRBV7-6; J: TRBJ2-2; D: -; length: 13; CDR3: CASSLGSEGELFF; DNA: TGTGCCAGCAGCTTAGGCTCGGAAGGGGAGCTGTTTTTT
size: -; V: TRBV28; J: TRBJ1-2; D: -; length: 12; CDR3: CASNDRHYGYTF; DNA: TGTGCCAGCAACGACAGGCACTATGGCTACACCTTC
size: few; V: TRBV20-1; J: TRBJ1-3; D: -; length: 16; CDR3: CSAGAEGTAAGNTIYF; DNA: TGCAGTGCTGGTGCGGAGGGGACGGCGGCCGGAAACACCATATATTTT
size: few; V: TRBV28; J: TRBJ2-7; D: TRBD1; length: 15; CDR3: CASSTSGTGMYEQYF; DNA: TGTGCCAGCAGTACATCCGGGACAGGGATGTACGAGCAGTACTTC
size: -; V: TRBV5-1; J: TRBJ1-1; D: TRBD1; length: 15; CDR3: CASYPGQGARTEAFF; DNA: TGCGCCAGTTACCCGGGACAGGGGGCGAGAACTGAAGCTTTCTTT
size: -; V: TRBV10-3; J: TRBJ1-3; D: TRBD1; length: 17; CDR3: CAISENPTGTGRNTIYF; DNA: TGTGCCATCAGTGAAAACCCTACCGGGACAGGAAGAAACACCATATATTTT
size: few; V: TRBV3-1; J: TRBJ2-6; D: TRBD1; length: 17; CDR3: CASSRGTGKSGANVLTF; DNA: TGTGCCAGCAGCCGCGGGACAGGGAAGTCCGGGGCCAACGTCCTGACTTTC
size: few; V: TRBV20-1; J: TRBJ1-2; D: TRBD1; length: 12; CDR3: CSAGQGATGYTF; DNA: TGCAGTGCGGGACAGGGGGCGACTGGCTACACCTTC
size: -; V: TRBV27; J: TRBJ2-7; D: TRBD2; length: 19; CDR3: CASSFRPPGLAPASYEQYF; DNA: TGTGCCAGCAGTTTCCGCCCTCCGGGACTAGCTCCCGCTTCCTACGAGCAGTACTTC
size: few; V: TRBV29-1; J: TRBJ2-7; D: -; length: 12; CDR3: CSVGLTSYEQYF; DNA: TGCAGCGTTGGGCTGACATCCTACGAGCAGTACTTC
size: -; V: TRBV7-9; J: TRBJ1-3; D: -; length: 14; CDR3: CASSLTTSGNTIYF; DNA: TGTGCCAGCAGCTTGACGACCTCTGGAAACACCATATATTTT
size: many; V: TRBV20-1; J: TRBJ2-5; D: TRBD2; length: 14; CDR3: CSAAGLAAQETQYF; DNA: TGCAGTGCTGCGGGACTAGCGGCCCAAGAGACCCAGTACTTC
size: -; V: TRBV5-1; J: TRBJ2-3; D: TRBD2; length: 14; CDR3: CASSSSGSPDTQYF; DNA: TGCGCCAGCAGCTCCAGCGGGAGCCCAGATACGCAGTATTTT
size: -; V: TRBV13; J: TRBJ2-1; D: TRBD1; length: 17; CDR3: CASSASTTGGHYNEQFF; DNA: TGTGCCAGCAGCGCCTCTACAACAGGGGGCCACTACAATGAGCAGTTCTTC
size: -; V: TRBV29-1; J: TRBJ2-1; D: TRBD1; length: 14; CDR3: CSVATGGWNNEQFF; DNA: TGCAGCGTTGCGACAGGGGGCTGGAACAATGAGCAGTTCTTC
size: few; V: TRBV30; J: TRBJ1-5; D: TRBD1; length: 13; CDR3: CAWSVRGDQPQHF; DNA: TGTGCCTGGAGTGTCAGGGGGGATCAGCCCCAGCATTTT
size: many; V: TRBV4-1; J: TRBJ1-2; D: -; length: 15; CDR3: CASSQEIGRGYGYTF; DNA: TGCGCCAGCAGCCAAGAAATTGGGAGAGGCTATGGCTACACCTTC
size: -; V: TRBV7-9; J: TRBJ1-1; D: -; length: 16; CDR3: CASIGLRGRVLSEAFF; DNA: TGTGCCAGCATCGGTCTTCGGGGACGGGTGCTTTCGGAAGCTTTCTTT
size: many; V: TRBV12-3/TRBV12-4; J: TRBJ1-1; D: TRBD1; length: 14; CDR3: CASRPTGENTEAFF; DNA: TGTGCCAGCAGACCCACAGGGGAGAACACTGAAGCTTTCTTT
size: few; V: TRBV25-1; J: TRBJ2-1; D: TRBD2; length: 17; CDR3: CAIKGTRCPSSYNEQFF; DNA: TGTGCCATCAAGGGGACTAGGTGCCCGAGCTCCTACAATGAGCAGTTCTTC
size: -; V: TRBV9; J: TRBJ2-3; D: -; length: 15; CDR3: CASSVDEGEGDTQYF; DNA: TGTGCCAGCAGCGTAGACGAGGGAGAAGGAGATACGCAGTATTTT
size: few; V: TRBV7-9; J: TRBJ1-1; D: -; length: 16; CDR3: CASSRRQGGHTTEAFF; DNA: TGTGCCAGCAGCAGGAGGCAGGGTGGCCATACGACTGAAGCTTTCTTT
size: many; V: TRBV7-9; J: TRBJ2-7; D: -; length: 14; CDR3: CASSSDLPASKQYF; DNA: TGTGCCAGCAGCTCGGACTTACCCGCCTCCAAGCAGTACTTC
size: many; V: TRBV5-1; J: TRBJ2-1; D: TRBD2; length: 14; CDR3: CASSLSSGVNEQFF; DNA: TGCGCCAGCAGCTTGTCTAGCGGAGTCAATGAGCAGTTCTTC
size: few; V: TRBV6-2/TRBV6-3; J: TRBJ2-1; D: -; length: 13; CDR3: CASRSGPEDEQFF; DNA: TGTGCCAGCAGAAGCGGGCCCGAGGATGAGCAGTTCTTC
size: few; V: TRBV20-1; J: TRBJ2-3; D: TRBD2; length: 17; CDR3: CSARGLAGVPSTDTQYF; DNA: TGCAGTGCTAGAGGGCTAGCGGGGGTGCCTAGCACAGATACGCAGTATTTT
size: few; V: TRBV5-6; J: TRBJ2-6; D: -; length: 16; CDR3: CASSLARPSGANVLTF; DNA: TGTGCCAGCAGCTTGGCAAGGCCTTCTGGGGCCAACGTCCTGACTTTC
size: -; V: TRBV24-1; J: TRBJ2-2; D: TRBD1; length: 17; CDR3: CATSDLGTGTNTGELFF; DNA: TGTGCCACCAGTGATTTGGGGACAGGGACGAACACCGGGGAGCTGTTTTTT
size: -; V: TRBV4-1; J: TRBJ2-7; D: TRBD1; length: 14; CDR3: CASSMDRPTYEQYF; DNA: TGCGCCAGCAGCATGGACAGGCCAACCTACGAGCAGTACTTC
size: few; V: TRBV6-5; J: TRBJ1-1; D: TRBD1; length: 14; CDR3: CASSSKTGVTEAFF; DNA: TGTGCCAGCAGTTCCAAGACAGGGGTAACTGAAGCTTTCTTT
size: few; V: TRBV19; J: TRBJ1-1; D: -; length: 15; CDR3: CASSIDGGLNTEAFF; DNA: TGTGCCAGTAGTATAGATGGGGGCTTGAACACTGAAGCTTTCTTT
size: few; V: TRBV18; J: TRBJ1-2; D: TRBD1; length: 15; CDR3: CASSARQGSVSGYTF; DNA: TGTGCCAGCTCAGCCAGACAGGGTAGCGTGTCTGGCTACACCTTC
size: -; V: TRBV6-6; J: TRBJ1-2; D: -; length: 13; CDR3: CASSTTDAYGYTF; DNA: TGTGCCAGCAGTACGACCGATGCCTATGGCTACACCTTC
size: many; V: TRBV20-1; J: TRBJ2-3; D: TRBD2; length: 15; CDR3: CSASGTSGVTDTQYF; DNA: TGCAGTGCTAGTGGGACTAGCGGGGTCACAGATACGCAGTATTTT
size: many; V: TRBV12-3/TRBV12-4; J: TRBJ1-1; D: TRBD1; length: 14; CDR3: CASTQRPGTEQAFF; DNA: TGTGCCAGCACCCAGAGGCCCGGGACAGAACAAGCTTTCTTT
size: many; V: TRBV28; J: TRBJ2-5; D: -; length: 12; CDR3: CASSFGAETQYF; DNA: TGTGCCAGCAGTTTTGGGGCGGAGACCCAGTACTTC
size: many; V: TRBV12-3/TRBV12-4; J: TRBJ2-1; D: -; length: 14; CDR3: CASSTQGYYNEQFF; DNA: TGTGCCAGCAGTACACAAGGATACTACAATGAGCAGTTCTTC
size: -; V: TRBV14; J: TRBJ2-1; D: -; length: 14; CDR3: CASSQWDATNEQFF; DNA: TGTGCCAGCAGCCAATGGGACGCCACCAATGAGCAGTTCTTC